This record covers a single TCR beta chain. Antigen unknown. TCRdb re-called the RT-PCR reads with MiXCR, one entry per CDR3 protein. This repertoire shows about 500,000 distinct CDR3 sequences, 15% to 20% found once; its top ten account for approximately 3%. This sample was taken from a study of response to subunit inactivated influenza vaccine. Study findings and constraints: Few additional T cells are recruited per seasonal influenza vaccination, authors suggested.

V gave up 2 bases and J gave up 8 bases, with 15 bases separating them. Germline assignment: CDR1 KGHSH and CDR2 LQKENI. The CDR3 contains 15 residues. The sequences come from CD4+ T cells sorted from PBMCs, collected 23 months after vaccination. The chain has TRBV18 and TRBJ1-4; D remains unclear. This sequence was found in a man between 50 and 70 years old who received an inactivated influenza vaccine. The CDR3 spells CASSPIGIGREKLFF. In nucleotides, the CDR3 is TGTGCCAGCTCACCAATCGGGATAGGTCGGGAAAAACTGTTTTTT.